This is a list of T cell receptor beta chains from one sample in a study of vaccination effects on CD4 cells after COVID-19. Their recognized antigens are unknown. Sequenced by immunoSEQ multiplex PCR; TCRdb stores in-frame clones only, minus some. The sample lists approximately 17,000 clones; 70% were seen once. The material sequenced was CD4+ T cells from PBMCs cultured with SARS-CoV-2 spike peptides, taken after COVID-19 vaccination. The receptors stem from a human donor who received a COVID-19 vaccine. CDR3s include the opening cysteine and the closing phenylalanine or tryptophan. Fields, in order: V gene, CDR3 length, D gene, J gene, clone size, CDR3 DNA, CDR3 protein. A D gene is named only where the DNA matches it firmly. Part of the rows lack a size; the others show once, few, many or a class for expanded clones.

V: TRBV4-1; length: 21; D: -; J: TRBJ1-2; size: once; DNA: TGCGCCAGCAGCCCTTCGCTCGTGAACTCCCTTACTCGCCGTACTTTCTATGGCTACACCTTC; CDR3: CASSPSLVNSLTRRTFYGYTF
V: TRBV5-1; length: 15; D: TRBD1; J: TRBJ2-1; size: -; DNA: TGCGCCAGCAGCCCGGGGACAGGACCTTACAATGAGCAGTTCTTC; CDR3: CASSPGTGPYNEQFF
V: TRBV14; length: 16; D: -; J: TRBJ2-6; size: -; DNA: TGTGCCAGCAGCACCTTGACCCACTCTGGGGCCAACGTCCTGACTTTC; CDR3: CASSTLTHSGANVLTF
V: TRBV20-1; length: 11; D: -; J: TRBJ1-2; size: -; DNA: TGCAGTGCTTTAGATGGGAGGGGCTACACCTTC; CDR3: CSALDGRGYTF
V: TRBV29-1; length: 13; D: -; J: TRBJ1-1; size: -; DNA: TGCAGCGTTGAGGGCCGGATGAACACTGAAGCTTTCTTT; CDR3: CSVEGRMNTEAFF
V: TRBV18; length: 14; D: -; J: TRBJ2-5; size: -; DNA: TGTGCCAGCTCATTGGCCGGGACCCAAGAGACCCAGTACTTC; CDR3: CASSLAGTQETQYF
V: TRBV15; length: 17; D: -; J: TRBJ1-3; size: few; DNA: TGTGCCACCAGCAGAGATCTTGGGGGGGGAAGCGGAAACACCATATATTTT; CDR3: CATSRDLGGGSGNTIYF
V: TRBV24-1; length: 19; D: TRBD2; J: TRBJ2-1; size: -; DNA: TGTGCCACCAGTGATCCTTTGCACCCGGGACTAGCGGGAATCTATGAGCAGTTCTTC; CDR3: CATSDPLHPGLAGIYEQFF
V: TRBV25-1; length: 16; D: -; J: TRBJ2-3; size: -; DNA: TGTGCCAGCAGTGAGGCGCAGCATACTAGCACAGATACGCAGTATTTT; CDR3: CASSEAQHTSTDTQYF
V: TRBV27; length: 15; D: -; J: TRBJ1-5; size: few; DNA: TGTGCCAGCAGTTACCAGGCAGATAGCAATCAGCCCCAGCATTTT; CDR3: CASSYQADSNQPQHF
V: TRBV7-8; length: 14; D: TRBD1; J: TRBJ1-5; size: few; DNA: TGTGCCAGCAGCTTGGGACAGATCAGGCAGCCCCAGCATTTT; CDR3: CASSLGQIRQPQHF
V: TRBV5-4; length: 13; D: TRBD1; J: TRBJ1-2; size: -; DNA: TGTGCCAGCAGTCCAGGGGGCCGCTATGGCTACACCTTC; CDR3: CASSPGGRYGYTF
V: TRBV3-1/TRBV3-2; length: 16; D: -; J: TRBJ1-6; size: -; DNA: TGTGCCAGCAGCCAAGAAGGGCTGACTCAGGGGTCACCCCTCCACTTT; CDR3: CASSQEGLTQGSPLHF
V: TRBV2; length: 15; D: -; J: TRBJ2-1; size: -; DNA: TGTGCCAGCAATAAGGGGGCAGGGAGGTTCGGTGAGCAGTTCTTC; CDR3: CASNKGAGRFGEQFF
V: TRBV4-1; length: 15; D: TRBD1; J: TRBJ1-1; size: -; DNA: TGCGCCAGCAGCCAAGTAGGGGGCAAAGGAACTGAAGCTTTCTTT; CDR3: CASSQVGGKGTEAFF
V: TRBV6-6; length: 17; D: -; J: TRBJ2-6; size: -; DNA: TGTGCCAGCAGTCCAGGGGCCCTAGTCTCTGGGGCCAACGTCCTGACTTTC; CDR3: CASSPGALVSGANVLTF
V: TRBV21-1; length: 15; D: -; J: TRBJ1-5; size: -; DNA: TGTGCCAGCAGCAAAGGCCCTCGGGAAGATCAGCCCCAGCATTTT; CDR3: CASSKGPREDQPQHF
V: TRBV19; length: 14; D: -; J: TRBJ2-6; size: -; DNA: TGTGCCAGCGCTAGGGGAGATGGGGCCAACGTCCTGACTTTC; CDR3: CASARGDGANVLTF
V: TRBV6-2/TRBV6-3; length: 15; D: -; J: TRBJ1-2; size: medium-sized; DNA: TGTGCCAGCAGTTACCAGGGGAACAAGGGCTATGGCTACACCTTC; CDR3: CASSYQGNKGYGYTF
V: TRBV9; length: 16; D: TRBD2; J: TRBJ2-3; size: -; DNA: TGTGCCAGCAGCGTAGGGACTAGCGCCAGCACAGATACGCAGTATTTT; CDR3: CASSVGTSASTDTQYF
V: TRBV27; length: 16; D: TRBD2; J: TRBJ2-2; size: -; DNA: TGTGCCAGCAGTTTAAGGAGCGGGAGGGCCACCGGGGAGCTGTTTTTT; CDR3: CASSLRSGRATGELFF
V: TRBV28; length: 14; D: -; J: TRBJ1-5; size: -; DNA: TGTGCCAGCAGTCCGAGGACAGCGAATCAGCCCCAGCATTTT; CDR3: CASSPRTANQPQHF
V: TRBV7-2; length: 15; D: TRBD2; J: TRBJ2-1; size: -; DNA: TGTGCCAGCAGTCTAGCGGGGGGGCGATACAATGAGCAGTTCTTC; CDR3: CASSLAGGRYNEQFF
V: TRBV2; length: 16; D: TRBD1; J: TRBJ1-3; size: -; DNA: TGTGCCAGCAGGGACAGGGGCCCAGCCTCTGGAAACACCATATATTTT; CDR3: CASRDRGPASGNTIYF
V: TRBV20-1; length: 13; D: -; J: TRBJ1-5; size: -; DNA: TGCAGTGCTAGTAGGGGGAGCAATCAGCCCCAGCATTTT; CDR3: CSASRGSNQPQHF
V: TRBV7-3; length: 14; D: TRBD1; J: TRBJ1-2; size: -; DNA: TGTGCCAGCAGCCTACAGGGACAGGGGGGTGGCTACACCTTC; CDR3: CASSLQGQGGGYTF
V: TRBV30; length: 15; D: TRBD2; J: TRBJ2-2; size: -; DNA: TGTGCCTGGGGTATAGCGGGAGGGAACACCGGGGAGCTGTTTTTT; CDR3: CAWGIAGGNTGELFF
V: TRBV19; length: 16; D: -; J: TRBJ2-3; size: -; DNA: TGTGCCAGTAGGAAATGGGCTTCCGCTAGCACAGATACGCAGTATTTT; CDR3: CASRKWASASTDTQYF
V: TRBV29-1; length: 13; D: TRBD2; J: TRBJ2-1; size: -; DNA: TGCAGCGTGGGGACTAGCGGGAACAATGAGCAGTTCTTC; CDR3: CSVGTSGNNEQFF
V: TRBV6-5; length: 15; D: TRBD2; J: TRBJ2-7; size: -; DNA: TGTGCCAGCAGGTCGAATAGCGGGAAATCCTACGAGCAGTACTTC; CDR3: CASRSNSGKSYEQYF
V: TRBV3-1/TRBV3-2; length: 14; D: -; J: TRBJ1-6; size: -; DNA: TGTGCCAGCAGCCAAGACAGGGTAGCGTCACCCCTCCACTTT; CDR3: CASSQDRVASPLHF
V: TRBV25-1; length: 15; D: -; J: TRBJ1-6; size: once; DNA: TGTGCCAGCAGTGAATTGGTAGGGTACGATTCACCCCTCCACTTT; CDR3: CASSELVGYDSPLHF
V: TRBV7-5; length: 16; D: -; J: TRBJ1-6; size: -; DNA: TGTGCCAGAAGCTTAGCATCGGGGAGGCATAATTCACCCCTCCACTTT; CDR3: CARSLASGRHNSPLHF
V: TRBV7-2; length: 13; D: -; J: TRBJ2-2; size: once; DNA: TGTGCCAGCAGCTCCCGGGAGACGGGGGAGCTGTTTTTT; CDR3: CASSSRETGELFF
V: TRBV12-3/TRBV12-4; length: 12; D: TRBD1; J: TRBJ1-3; size: medium-sized; DNA: TGTGCCAGCAGCCGACAGGGAGGCACCATATATTTT; CDR3: CASSRQGGTIYF
V: TRBV30; length: 14; D: -; J: TRBJ2-5; size: -; DNA: TGTGCCTGGAGTGTAGTGCGTCCGGGAGAGACCCAGTACTTC; CDR3: CAWSVVRPGETQYF
V: TRBV14; length: 14; D: -; J: TRBJ1-6; size: -; DNA: TGTGCCAGCAGCCATGGGGCCTGGATTTCACCCCTCCACTTT; CDR3: CASSHGAWISPLHF
V: TRBV6-2/TRBV6-3; length: 15; D: -; J: TRBJ1-3; size: -; DNA: TGTGCCAGCAGCCCATGGGAACCGAGGCGGGGGACCATATATTTT; CDR3: CASSPWEPRRGTIYF
V: TRBV19; length: 16; D: TRBD2; J: TRBJ2-5; size: -; DNA: TGTGCCAGTAGTATAATGGCTAGCGGGGTCCAAGAGACCCAGTACTTC; CDR3: CASSIMASGVQETQYF
V: TRBV7-9; length: 15; D: -; J: TRBJ2-3; size: once; DNA: TGTGCCAGCAGCTTAGTCCCAGCCCACACAGATACGCAGTATTTT; CDR3: CASSLVPAHTDTQYF
V: TRBV9; length: 14; D: -; J: TRBJ1-6; size: once; DNA: TGTGCCAGCAGCGGGAGCTCCTATAATTCACCCCTCCACTTT; CDR3: CASSGSSYNSPLHF
V: TRBV5-1; length: 14; D: -; J: TRBJ2-1; size: -; DNA: TGCGCCAGCAGCTGGACGACAGATTACAATGAGCAGTTCTTC; CDR3: CASSWTTDYNEQFF
V: TRBV25-1; length: 14; D: TRBD1; J: TRBJ1-2; size: medium-sized; DNA: TGTGCCACCTCCTCGGCAGGGGGCCTCTATGGCTACACCTTC; CDR3: CATSSAGGLYGYTF
V: TRBV18; length: 16; D: -; J: TRBJ2-3; size: -; DNA: TGTGCCAGCTCATTAGGTCAGGGGTCGACCGCAGATACGCAGTATTTT; CDR3: CASSLGQGSTADTQYF
V: TRBV20-1; length: 15; D: TRBD2; J: TRBJ2-1; size: once; DNA: TGCAGTGCTAGTAGTGCTAGCGGGAGACACACCGCGCAGTTCTTC; CDR3: CSASSASGRHTAQFF
V: TRBV7-2; length: 15; D: TRBD2; J: TRBJ2-5; size: -; DNA: TGTGCCAGCAGCTTCTCAGGACTAGCTTCGGAGACCCAGTACTTC; CDR3: CASSFSGLASETQYF
V: TRBV6-5; length: 13; D: TRBD1; J: TRBJ1-2; size: -; DNA: TGTGCCAGCAGGACAGGGGCTAACTATGGCTACACCTTC; CDR3: CASRTGANYGYTF
V: TRBV5-1; length: 17; D: TRBD2; J: TRBJ2-5; size: few; DNA: TGCGCCAGCAGCTTGGGACTAGCGGAGAGGGGGGGAGAGACCCAGTACTTC; CDR3: CASSLGLAERGGETQYF